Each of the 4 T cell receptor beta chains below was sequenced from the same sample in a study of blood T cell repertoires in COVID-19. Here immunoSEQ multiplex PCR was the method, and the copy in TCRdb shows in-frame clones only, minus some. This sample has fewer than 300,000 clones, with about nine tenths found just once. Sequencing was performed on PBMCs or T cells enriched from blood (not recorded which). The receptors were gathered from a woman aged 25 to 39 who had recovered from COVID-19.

The CDR3 DNA reads TGCGCCAGCAGCCAAGTTCAGGGACAAGGGATACAGGGGGCCGAGCAGTACTTC. This gives the protein CASSQVQGQGIQGAEQYF. The chain uses TRBV4-1 and TRBJ2-7, with 9 bases fitting TRBD1. Trimming cost V 1 base and J 6 bases; bases outside gene matches: 16. Looked up from germline, CDR1 is MGHRA and CDR2 is YSYEKL. The CDR3 consists of 18 residues.

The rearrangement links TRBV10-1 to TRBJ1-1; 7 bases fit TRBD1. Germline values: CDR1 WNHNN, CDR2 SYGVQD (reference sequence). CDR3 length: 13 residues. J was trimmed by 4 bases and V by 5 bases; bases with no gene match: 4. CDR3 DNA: TGCGCCAGCAGTACCTCAGGGGGCACTGAAGCTTTCTTT. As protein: CASSTSGGTEAFF.

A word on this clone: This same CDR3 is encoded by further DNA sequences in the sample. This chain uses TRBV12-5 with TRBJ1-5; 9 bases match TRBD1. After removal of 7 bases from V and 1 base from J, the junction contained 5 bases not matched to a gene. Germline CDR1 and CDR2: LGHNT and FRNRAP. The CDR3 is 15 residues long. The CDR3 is CASAAGQGSNQPQHF. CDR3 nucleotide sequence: TGTGCTAGTGCCGCTGGACAGGGGAGCAATCAGCCCCAGCATTTT.

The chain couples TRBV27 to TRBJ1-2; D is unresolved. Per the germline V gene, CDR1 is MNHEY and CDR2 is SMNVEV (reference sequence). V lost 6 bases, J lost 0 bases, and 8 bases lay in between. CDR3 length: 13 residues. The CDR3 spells CASSLRPNYGYTF. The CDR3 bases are TGTGCCAGCAGCCTCAGGCCTAACTATGGCTACACCTTC.